The TCR beta chain described here comes from a study of shared clonotypes between healthy human individuals. In the original analysis: Filtering of immunoSEQ junctional sequences could not match full-length read filtering. TCRdb keeps only in-frame clones here, not all; method: immunoSEQ multiplex PCR. That table gives V, J and clone size, and the DNA gave D and trimming. The sample lists some 380,000 clones, 95% to 97% occurring once. The V end lost 0 bases, the J end lost 4 bases, and 14 bases lay between the germline ends. This CDR3 comprises 15 residues. Looked up from germline, CDR1 is SGHDT and CDR2 is YYEEEE.

This sequence was found in a man under 40 in good health. J is TRBJ2-7 and V is TRBV5-6; possibly TRBD1 for D (6 bases). Sequenced input: memory CD8+ T cells sorted from blood. Subset here: CD45RO+ cells pooled with CCR7-negative TemRA cells. The CDR3 protein is CASSLVGQANYEQYF. The CDR3 region has the DNA TGTGCCAGCAGCTTGGTGGGACAAGCCAATTACGAGCAGTACTTC.